Listed below are T cell receptor beta chains from one sample, sequenced in a study of OX40 agonist ivuxolimab in advanced cancers. The method was immunoSEQ multiplex PCR; TCRdb's version includes in-frame clones alone and lacks a portion of them. The data show about 73,000 clones, with about 88% seen just once and around 0.8% held by the top ten. The material sequenced was CD4+ or CD8+ T cells sorted from blood, taken in a trial of the OX40 agonist ivuxolimab. Receptor source: an adult with an advanced solid tumor such as melanoma, head and neck, liver or kidney cancer. Each CDR3 is given with its conserved first and last residue. D genes are given only for firm matches. Only some rows state a clone size, as once, few, many or a class for expanded clones.

d_call,v_call,clone_size,j_call,cdr3_nt,cdr3_aa
NA,TRBV19,NA,TRBJ2-1,TGTGCCAGTAGTACCCCCCAGGGGTGGCAGTTCTTC,CASSTPQGWQFF
NA,TRBV7-9,NA,TRBJ2-7,TGTGCCAGCAGCTTAACGAGGGACGCATACGAGCAGTACTTC,CASSLTRDAYEQYF
TRBD2,TRBV28,NA,TRBJ2-3,TGTGCCAGCTTCCCCCAGGGGACTAGTCCAGATACGCAGTATTTT,CASFPQGTSPDTQYF
TRBD1,TRBV19,NA,TRBJ1-5,TGTGCCAGTAGTACAACAGGGGGGTTGGGCCATCAGCCCCAGCATTTT,CASSTTGGLGHQPQHF
TRBD1,TRBV5-5,NA,TRBJ2-7,TGTGCCAGCAGCTTGACAGGGGGCTACGAGCAGTACTTC,CASSLTGGYEQYF
NA,TRBV9,NA,TRBJ2-1,TGTGCCAGCAGCGTAGGACTAGTTTCCTACAATGAGCAGTTCTTC,CASSVGLVSYNEQFF
NA,TRBV2,few,TRBJ2-7,TGTGCCAGCAGTGAAGTTCGAGCTGGGGAGCAGTACTTC,CASSEVRAGEQYF
NA,TRBV9,once,TRBJ1-1,TGTGCCAGCAGCGGGGGTGGGCACAGGAACACTGAAGCTTTCTTT,CASSGGGHRNTEAFF
TRBD1,TRBV30,NA,TRBJ2-5,TGTGCCTGGAGTCCCCAGGGGGCAGGTAAAGAGACCCAGTACTTC,CAWSPQGAGKETQYF
NA,TRBV5-3,NA,TRBJ1-5,TGTGCCAGCAGCTTTGGGCAGGGGCCAGGGCAGCCCCAGCATTTT,CASSFGQGPGQPQHF
NA,TRBV4-1,NA,TRBJ1-1,TGCGCCAGCAGCACCCTGGGGGGACTGAGGCCTGAAGCTTTCTTT,CASSTLGGLRPEAFF
NA,TRBV28,NA,TRBJ2-7,TGTGCCAGCAGTCCAGACAGCTACGAGCAGTACTTC,CASSPDSYEQYF
NA,TRBV28,NA,TRBJ2-3,TGTGCCAGCAGTTTTGGGGCCCGCGCAGATACGCAGTATTTT,CASSFGARADTQYF
NA,TRBV6-5,NA,TRBJ1-3,TGTGCCAGCAGTTACTCAACAGGGATAGGAAACACCATATATTTT,CASSYSTGIGNTIYF
NA,TRBV7-3,NA,TRBJ2-2,TGTGCCAGCAGCCCCCCGGCTAGTCGAGGTGCAGGGGAGCTGTTTTTT,CASSPPASRGAGELFF
NA,TRBV6-1,NA,TRBJ1-4,TGTGCCAGCAGTGAAGCGATGGGGTACGGTGAAAAACTGTTTTTT,CASSEAMGYGEKLFF
NA,TRBV7-9,NA,TRBJ1-1,TGTGCCAGCAGCTCCCCTTCGGCTCTAGATAATACTGAAGCTTTCTTT,CASSSPSALDNTEAFF
TRBD1,TRBV7-2,NA,TRBJ2-7,TGTGCCAGCAGCTTCGAACAGGGGGTGAGGAACGAGCAGTACTTC,CASSFEQGVRNEQYF
NA,TRBV7-8,NA,TRBJ2-5,TGTGCCAGCAGCTTGGCCCCAGCGGAGACCCAGTACTTC,CASSLAPAETQYF
NA,TRBV28,NA,TRBJ2-4,TGTGCCAGCATCGCAGGGGGGGGATCGTACATTCAGTACTTC,CASIAGGGSYIQYF
NA,TRBV7-3,NA,TRBJ1-1,TGTGCCAGCAGCTTTCAGATGAACACTGAAGCTTTCTTT,CASSFQMNTEAFF
TRBD1,TRBV5-1,NA,TRBJ2-7,TGCGCCAGCAAAGGACAGGGGGCCCACGAGCAGTACTTC,CASKGQGAHEQYF
TRBD1,TRBV28,NA,TRBJ2-5,TGTGCCAGCAGTTTTAGGGGGCCGGGGACCCAGTACTTC,CASSFRGPGTQYF
NA,TRBV7-9,NA,TRBJ1-4,TGTGCCAGCAGCTTAGTAACGGCCAATGAAAAACTGTTTTTT,CASSLVTANEKLFF
TRBD2,TRBV2,NA,TRBJ2-1,TGTGCCAGTATAAGGGAGGCGGGAGGGCCAAGTGCTAATGAGCAGTTCTTC,CASIREAGGPSANEQFF
NA,TRBV2,NA,TRBJ2-7,TGTGCCAGCGTCCAGGTTGGTGTGCAGTACTTC,CASVQVGVQYF
NA,TRBV2,NA,TRBJ2-5,TGTGCCAGCAGTGTTACGGGGCCTGAGACCCAGTACTTC,CASSVTGPETQYF
TRBD2,TRBV5-1,NA,TRBJ2-3,TGCGCCAGCAGCACCGGACTAGCGACAAAGGCAGATACGCAGTATTTT,CASSTGLATKADTQYF
TRBD2,TRBV30,NA,TRBJ2-1,TGTGCCTGGGGGGGAGGGTACTCCTACAATGAGCAGTTCTTC,CAWGGGYSYNEQFF
TRBD1,TRBV5-6,NA,TRBJ1-1,TGTGCCAGCAGCGCGCGTAGGGGGCGAAACACTGAAGCTTTCTTT,CASSARRGRNTEAFF
NA,TRBV14,NA,TRBJ1-1,TGTGCCAGCAGCCAAGCCCGGACAGCCGAAGCTTTCTTT,CASSQARTAEAFF
NA,TRBV4-2,NA,TRBJ1-1,TGTGCCAGCAGCCAAGTCAGAGGTGACAAGGGGTTCTTT,CASSQVRGDKGFF
NA,TRBV5-1,NA,TRBJ2-7,TGCGCCAGCAGCTTGGGTGACACCATTTCCTACGAGCAGTACTTC,CASSLGDTISYEQYF
TRBD2,TRBV6-6,few,TRBJ2-2,TGTGCCAGCAGTTACCTAGCGGGAGGGGCCGGGGAGCTGTTTTTT,CASSYLAGGAGELFF
NA,TRBV11-2,NA,TRBJ1-3,TGTGCCAGCAGCCTTTGGGGCTCTGGAAACACCATATATTTT,CASSLWGSGNTIYF
NA,TRBV5-4,once,TRBJ1-3,TGTGCCAGCAGCCCGAATGGTGGGCGGGGAAACACCATATATTTT,CASSPNGGRGNTIYF
NA,TRBV7-2,NA,TRBJ2-2,TGTGCCAGCAGCCGGGACGGGAACACCGGGGAGCTGTTTTTT,CASSRDGNTGELFF
NA,TRBV6-6,medium-sized,TRBJ2-3,TGTGCCAGCACCGAGAGGGGAACTAGCACAGATACGCAGTATTTT,CASTERGTSTDTQYF
NA,TRBV9,NA,TRBJ1-2,TGTGCCAGCAGCGTAGGGACAGAAGTCGGTGGCTACACCTTC,CASSVGTEVGGYTF
TRBD1,TRBV6-5,NA,TRBJ1-5,TGTGCCAGCAGTCAGGGACAGGCCCACCAGCCCCAGCATTTT,CASSQGQAHQPQHF
NA,TRBV6-1,NA,TRBJ1-5,TGTGCCAGCAGTGTACGCATTAATCAGCCCCAGCATTTT,CASSVRINQPQHF
TRBD2,TRBV2,NA,TRBJ2-5,TGTGCCAGCAGTGAGAGGACTAGAGGAGAGACCCAGTACTTC,CASSERTRGETQYF
NA,TRBV29-1,NA,TRBJ1-2,TGCAGCGTTGAAGATGCAGGGTGGGTCTACACCTTC,CSVEDAGWVYTF
NA,TRBV10-3,NA,TRBJ1-6,TGTGCCACTACCCTAGGGCAGCGTTTGGAATCACCCCTCCACTTT,CATTLGQRLESPLHF
TRBD2,TRBV11-3,NA,TRBJ2-3,TGTGCCAGCAGCTTAGGCCAGGAGCGGGGGGGCAAGTATTTT,CASSLGQERGGKYF
NA,TRBV9,NA,TRBJ2-3,TGTGCCAGCAGCGTACTTACAGGGGACCGGGGAGGGGCGCAGTATTTT,CASSVLTGDRGGAQYF
NA,TRBV5-6,NA,TRBJ2-7,TGTGCCAGCAGCAACGCCTTAGGCGAGCAGTACTTC,CASSNALGEQYF
NA,TRBV27,NA,TRBJ2-4,TGTGCCAGCAGTTTACAGGGCGTCAAAAACATTCAGTACTTC,CASSLQGVKNIQYF
NA,TRBV13,NA,TRBJ2-7,TGTGCCAGCAGCTTAGTCCAGGGCTACGAGCAGTACTTC,CASSLVQGYEQYF
TRBD2,TRBV11-3,NA,TRBJ2-5,TGTGCCAGCAGCTTAGTGGGCGGTGACGGGGGGGAGACCCAGTACTTC,CASSLVGGDGGETQYF
NA,TRBV6-5,NA,TRBJ2-7,TGTGCCAGCAGTGACAGGATTACCTACGAGCAGTACTTC,CASSDRITYEQYF
NA,TRBV30,once,TRBJ1-1,TGTGCCTGGGGCCCGCAGGACGGTCGCATTTCTGAAGCTTTCTTT,CAWGPQDGRISEAFF
NA,TRBV7-9,NA,TRBJ1-2,TGTGCCAGCAGCCATTCGGCGTGGGACTATGGCTACACCTTC,CASSHSAWDYGYTF
NA,TRBV12-5,once,TRBJ2-2,TGTGCTAGTGGTGGCCCAGCGGAGCTGTTTTTT,CASGGPAELFF
NA,TRBV6-1,NA,TRBJ2-6,TGTGCCAGCAGTTCCAAGACTGGGGCCAACGTCCTGACTTTC,CASSSKTGANVLTF
NA,TRBV5-4,NA,TRBJ1-3,TGTGCCAGCAGCTTGGACAGGCGCAACACCATATATTTT,CASSLDRRNTIYF
NA,TRBV2,NA,TRBJ2-2,TGTGCCAGCGCTAAGGGACTGGGGGACACCGGGGAGCTGTTTTTT,CASAKGLGDTGELFF
NA,TRBV5-1,NA,TRBJ1-1,TGCGCCAGCAGCTTGGAAATCAAGGCGGGCACTGAAGCTTTCTTT,CASSLEIKAGTEAFF
TRBD1,TRBV18,NA,TRBJ1-5,TGTGCCAGCTCACCAGGGACAGGGGCGCGCAATCAGCCCCAGCATTTT,CASSPGTGARNQPQHF